Each of the 8 T cell receptor beta chains below was sequenced from the same sample in a study of tumor and adjacent non-tumor tissue in lung cancer. The library came from three nested PCR rounds adapted from ARM-PCR protocols. TCRdb reprocessed the multiplex PCR reads via MiXCR and lists one record per CDR3 protein. The data contain approximately 66,000 distinct CDR3 sequences, about 55% of them singletons. This sample's RNA came from whole unsorted tissue. More than 3 cm separated this lung sample from the edge of the tumor. Sequenced material: distant non-tumor lung tissue. The origin of the receptors is a man between 70 and 80 years old with non-small cell lung cancer.

The chain combines TRBV5-1 with TRBJ2-3; 11 nucleotides align to TRBD2. The junction had 5 bases not matched to a gene; V was cut back by 2 bases and J by 0 bases. This CDR3 is built from 17 residues. The germline CDR1 and CDR2 sequences are SGHRS and YFSETQ. The CDR3 spells CASSLKTSGGSTDTQYF. The CDR3 DNA sequence: TGCGCCAGCAGCTTAAAAACTAGCGGGGGTAGCACAGATACGCAGTATTTT.

Comments on this clonotype: This may stem from a read error, because a much larger clone lies one nucleotide away. The chain is built from TRBV5-6 and TRBJ1-5; D gene unclear. Between the trimmed V and J ends, which lost 3 bases and 2 bases, there was a span of 9 bases. Germline V lookup: CDR1 SGHDT, CDR2 YYEEEE. CDR3 length: 14 amino acids. The CDR3 region is CASSWFVGNQPQHF. The CDR3 nucleotides read TGTGCCAGCAGCTGGTTCGTGGGCAATCAGCCCCAGCATTTT.

The chain recombines TRBV11-2 with TRBJ1-3; no reliable D call. The CDR3 spans 16 residues. Germline CDR1 reads SGHAT; CDR2 reads FQNNGV. CDR3 residues: CVSSLEAKGSGNTIYF. The DNA for the CDR3 is TGTGTCAGTAGCTTGGAAGCCAAGGGCTCTGGAAACACCATATATTTT.

Details on this clonotype: A much larger clone lies a single base off, so this may be a read error. J is TRBJ1-2 and V is TRBV7-9; 11 positions agree with TRBD1. Per the germline V gene, CDR1 is SEHNR and CDR2 is FQNEAQ (reference sequence). The CDR3 consists of 17 residues. The CDR3 nucleotides read TGTGCCGGCAGCCCTACCATCAGGGACAGGGGGACCTTTGGCTACACCTTC. This sequence encodes CAGSPTIRDRGTFGYTF.

The genes are TRBV20-1 and TRBJ2-7; 15 nucleotides line up with TRBD2. The CDR3 runs 16 residues. Trimming at V came to 2 bases and at J to 0 bases, leaving 2 bases not matched to a gene. Germline V gives CDR1 DFQATT, CDR2 SNEGSKA (reference sequence). The CDR3 protein is CSARPGLAGGSYEQYF. Here the CDR3 DNA reads TGCAGTGCTAGACCGGGACTAGCGGGAGGCTCCTACGAGCAGTACTTC.

Concerning this clonotype: The junction differs from germline at one of its ends, possibly a read error. The chain employs TRBV11-1 and TRBJ1-1; no reliable D call. Germline assignment: CDR1 SGHAT and CDR2 FQDESV (reference sequence). This CDR3 is built from 13 residues. In nucleotides, the CDR3 is TGTGCCAGCATAGATCGGGTGAACACTGGAGCTTTCTTT. This sequence encodes CASIDRVNTGAFF.

Notes on this clonotype: This sequence may be a read error, since a much larger clone differs from it by one base. The genes are TRBV5-4 and TRBJ2-1; a weak D match, TRBD2 (6 bases). Germline CDR1 SGHNT, CDR2 YYREEE (reference sequence). The CDR3 has 14 amino acids. This CDR3 reads CASRLVGGEDEQFF. Here the CDR3 DNA reads TGTGCCAGCAGATTGGTAGGCGGGGAGGATGAGCAGTTCTTC.

Of note for this clonotype: The germline gene is not matched at one end of the junction; a read error may be the cause. The rearrangement links TRBV29-1 to TRBJ1-4; TRBD1 might be the D (6 bases). This CDR3 region has 13 residues. Germline V gene data show CDR1 as SQVTM and CDR2 as ANQGSEA. The CDR3: CSIGQGNNVKLLF. In nucleotides, the CDR3 is TGCAGCATTGGTCAGGGGAATAATGTAAAACTGCTTTTT.